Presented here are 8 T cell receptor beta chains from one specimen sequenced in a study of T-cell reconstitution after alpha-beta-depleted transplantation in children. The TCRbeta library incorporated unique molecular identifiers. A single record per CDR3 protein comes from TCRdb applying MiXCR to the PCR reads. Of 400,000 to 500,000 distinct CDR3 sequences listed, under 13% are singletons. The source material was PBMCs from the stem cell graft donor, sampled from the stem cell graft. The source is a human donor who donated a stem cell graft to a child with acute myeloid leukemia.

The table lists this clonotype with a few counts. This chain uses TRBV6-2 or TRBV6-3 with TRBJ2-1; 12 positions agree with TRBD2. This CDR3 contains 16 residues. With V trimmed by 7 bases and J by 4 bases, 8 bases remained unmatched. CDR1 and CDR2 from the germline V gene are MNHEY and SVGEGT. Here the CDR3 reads CASNPGLAGLYNEQFF. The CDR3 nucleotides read TGTGCCAGCAATCCTGGACTAGCGGGACTGTACAATGAGCAGTTCTTC.

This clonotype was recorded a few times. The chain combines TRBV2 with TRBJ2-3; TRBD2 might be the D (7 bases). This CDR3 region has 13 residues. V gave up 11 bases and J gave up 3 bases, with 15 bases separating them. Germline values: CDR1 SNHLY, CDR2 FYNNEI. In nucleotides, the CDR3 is TGTGCCGTCAAGGGGGGGCTAACAGATACGCAGTATTTT. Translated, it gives CAVKGGLTDTQYF.

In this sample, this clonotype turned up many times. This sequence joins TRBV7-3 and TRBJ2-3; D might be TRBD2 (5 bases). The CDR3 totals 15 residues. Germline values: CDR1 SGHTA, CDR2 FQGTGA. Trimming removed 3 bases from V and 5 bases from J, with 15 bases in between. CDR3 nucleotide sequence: TGTGCCAGCAGCTTGTGGAGTGGGAGCGGAGATACGCAGTATTTT. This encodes CASSLWSGSGDTQYF.

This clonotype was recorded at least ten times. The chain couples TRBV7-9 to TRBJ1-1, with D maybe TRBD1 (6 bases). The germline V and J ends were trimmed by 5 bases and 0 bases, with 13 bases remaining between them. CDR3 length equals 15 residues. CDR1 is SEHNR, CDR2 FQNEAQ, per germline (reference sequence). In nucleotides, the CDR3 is TGTGCCAGCAGCCGGACTCAGGGGTTGAACACTGAAGCTTTCTTT. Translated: CASSRTQGLNTEAFF.

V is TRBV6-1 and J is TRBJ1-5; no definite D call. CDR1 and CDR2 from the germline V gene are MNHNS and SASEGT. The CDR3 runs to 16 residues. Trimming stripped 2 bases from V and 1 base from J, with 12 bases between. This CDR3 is CASSELGIGSNQPQHF. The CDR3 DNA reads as TGTGCCAGCAGTGAATTGGGGATCGGCAGCAATCAGCCCCAGCATTTT.

CDR3 bases: TGCAGTGCTAGAGACCGAATCTCCATTAACTATGGCTACACCTTC. Encoded protein: CSARDRISINYGYTF. The rearrangement uses TRBV20-1 and TRBJ1-2, with D unresolved. The V end lost 0 bases, the J end lost 1 base, and 12 bases lay between the germline ends. Germline V gene data show CDR1 as DFQATT and CDR2 as SNEGSKA (reference sequence). The CDR3 spans 15 residues.

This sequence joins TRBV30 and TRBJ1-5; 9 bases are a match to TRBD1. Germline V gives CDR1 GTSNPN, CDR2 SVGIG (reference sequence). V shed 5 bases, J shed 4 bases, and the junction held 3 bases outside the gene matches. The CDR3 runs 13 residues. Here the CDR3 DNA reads TGTGCCTGGGACAGGGGGTCAAATCAGCCCCAGCATTTT. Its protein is CAWDRGSNQPQHF.

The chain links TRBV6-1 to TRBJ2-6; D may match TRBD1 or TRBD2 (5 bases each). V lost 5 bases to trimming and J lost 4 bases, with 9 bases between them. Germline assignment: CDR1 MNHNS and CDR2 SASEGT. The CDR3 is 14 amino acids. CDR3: CASSKGDGANVLTF. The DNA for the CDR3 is TGTGCCAGCAGTAAAGGGGACGGGGCCAACGTCCTGACTTTC.